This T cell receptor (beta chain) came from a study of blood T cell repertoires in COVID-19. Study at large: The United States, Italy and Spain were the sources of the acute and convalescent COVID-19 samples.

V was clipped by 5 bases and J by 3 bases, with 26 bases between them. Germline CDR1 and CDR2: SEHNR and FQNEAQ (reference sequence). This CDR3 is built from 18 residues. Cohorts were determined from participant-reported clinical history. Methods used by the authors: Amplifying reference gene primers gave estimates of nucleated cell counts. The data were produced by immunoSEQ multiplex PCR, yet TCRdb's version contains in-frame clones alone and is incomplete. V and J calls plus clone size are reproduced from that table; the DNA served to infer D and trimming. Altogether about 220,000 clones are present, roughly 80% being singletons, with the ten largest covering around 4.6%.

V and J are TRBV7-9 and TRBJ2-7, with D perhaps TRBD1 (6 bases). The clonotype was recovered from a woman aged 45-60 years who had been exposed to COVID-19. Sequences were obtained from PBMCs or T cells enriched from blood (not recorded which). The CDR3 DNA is TGTGCCAGCAGCGGCCGAACAGGGTCCTCACCTCTTTACTACGAGCAGTACTTC. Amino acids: CASSGRTGSSPLYYEQYF.